These 21 T cell receptor beta chains were sequenced from one sample in a study of cytomegalovirus exposure and HLA in healthy donors. PCR involved 60 Vbeta and 13 Jbeta primers. Libraries were prepared by immunoSEQ multiplex PCR; TCRdb keeps only in-frame clonotypes and omits some of them. Of tens of thousands of clones listed, around 80% are singletons. Material for sequencing was PBMCs. The source of these receptors is a woman between 18 and 29 years old in good health and CMV-seronegative.

The genes are TRBV5-6 and TRBJ2-3, with 9 bases matching TRBD2. V shed 4 bases and J 2 bases; nucleotides not matched to a gene: 8. Germline CDR1 is SGHDT and CDR2 is YYEEEE. The CDR3 is 16 residues long. The CDR3 protein is CASSIRGGGVTDTQYF. In nucleotides, the CDR3 is TGTGCCAGCAGCATCCGTGGCGGGGGGGTCACAGATACGCAGTATTTT.

The table lists this clone with a count of one. The chain couples TRBV7-2 to TRBJ2-5, with D possibly being TRBD2 (5 bases). The CDR3 runs 14 residues. Looked up from germline, CDR1 is SGHTA and CDR2 is FQGNSA. Trimming removed 2 bases at V and 4 bases at J, with 11 bases between. Here the CDR3 DNA reads TGTGCCAGCAGCTTATCCCGGGGTGGAGAGACCCAGTACTTC. It is translated as CASSLSRGGETQYF.

The chain has TRBV5-5 and TRBJ2-3; D possibly corresponds to TRBD2 (5 bases). The germline V gene encodes CDR1 SGHKS and CDR2 YYEKEE (reference sequence). V was clipped by 4 bases and J by 5 bases, with 20 bases between them. The CDR3 has 16 amino acids. The CDR3 nucleotides read TGTGCCAGCAGCCTGGTGGACTTTTTCCCCCGAGATACGCAGTATTTT. Translated, it gives CASSLVDFFPRDTQYF.

CDR3 nucleotide sequence: TGCGCCAGCAGCGACCCCCGGGACAGTGAGGCCCAGTACTTC. This gives the protein CASSDPRDSEAQYF. This chain connects TRBV5-1 to TRBJ2-5; 7 nucleotides align to TRBD1. This CDR3 is 14 amino acids long. V lost 4 bases to trimming and J lost 9 bases; unmatched junction nucleotides: 12. Germline lookup yields CDR1 SGHRS and CDR2 YFSETQ. The entire variable domain, with the rest obtained from reference TRBV5-1 and TRBJ2-5, is as follows: KAGVTQTPRYLIKTRGQQVTLSCSPISGHRSVSWYQQTPGQGLQFLFEYFSETQRNKGNFPGRFSGRQFSNSRSEMNVSTLELGDSALYLCASSDPRDSEAQYFGPGTRLLVL.

The genes are TRBV28 and TRBJ2-5; 8 bases line up with TRBD1. The J call may be mistaken, given a closer DNA end match to TRBJ2-7. CDR3 length equals 18 residues. CDR1 MDHEN and CDR2 SYDVKM come from the germline V gene. The CDR3 DNA reads as TGTGCCAGCAGTTCCGGACAGGGTGATTGGGGGGACAGGCACGAGCAGTACTTC. It codes for CASSSGQGDWGDRHEQYF.

V gene TRBV27 combines with J gene TRBJ2-2; D unclear. The V gene lost 2 bases and the J gene lost 6 bases, with 4 bases spanning the gap. Germline V gene sequence: CDR1 MNHEY, CDR2 SMNVEV (reference sequence). This CDR3 comprises 12 residues. Here the CDR3 reads CASSLTAGELFF. Written as DNA, the CDR3 is TGTGCCAGCAGTTTAACTGCCGGGGAGCTGTTTTTT.

The chain couples TRBV4-2 to TRBJ2-1; 10 nucleotides line up with TRBD2. V lost 0 bases and J lost 5; bases outside the gene matches: 10. This CDR3 is 18 amino acids long. The germline gives CDR1 LGHNA, CDR2 YNFKEQ. The CDR3: CASSQEEGAGGVHNEQFF. In nucleotides, the CDR3 is TGTGCCAGCAGCCAAGAAGAGGGAGCGGGAGGGGTCCACAATGAGCAGTTCTTC.

This clone was detected only once. This rearrangement joins TRBV7-2 to TRBJ2-5, with TRBD1 matching 10 bases. The end of the DNA is better explained by TRBJ2-7, so the J call may be wrong. Germline CDR1 is SGHTA and CDR2 is FQGNSA. This CDR3 has 15 residues. The CDR3 DNA reads as TGTGCCAGCAGCTTTGCCGGGACAGGGGCCTACGAGCAGTACTTC. It specifies CASSFAGTGAYEQYF.

V usage is TRBV18 and J usage is TRBJ2-3; D perhaps matches TRBD1 (5 bases). The V gene lost 2 bases and the J gene lost 8 bases, with 17 bases spanning the gap. The CDR3 runs to 15 residues. Germline V CDR1 and CDR2: KGHSH, LQKENI. The CDR3 loop reads CASSPSSSGLITQYF. DNA of the CDR3: TGTGCCAGCTCACCATCCTCTTCAGGGTTGATTACGCAGTATTTT.

The chain joins TRBV28 to TRBJ1-4; D gene uncertain. Germline V gene data show CDR1 as MDHEN and CDR2 as SYDVKM. The V and J ends lost 3 bases and 5 bases respectively, with 10 bases between them. The CDR3 extends over 14 amino acids. DNA for the CDR3: TGTGCCAGCAGTTTCGGAGGGAGGAATGAAAAACTGTTTTTT. It is translated as CASSFGGRNEKLFF.

The V call is TRBV6-4, the J call TRBJ1-2, with TRBD1 as a possible D gene (6 bases). Germline V gives CDR1 MRHNA, CDR2 SNTAGT. V lost 2 bases, J lost 9 bases, and 16 bases lay in between. The CDR3 has 14 residues. This CDR3 is CASSDPGVGERYTF. In DNA, the CDR3 is TGTGCCAGCAGTGACCCAGGGGTAGGAGAACGCTACACCTTC.

The V gene is TRBV6-6, the J gene TRBJ2-7; TRBD1 matches 7 bases. Trimming at V came to 6 bases and at J to 4 bases, leaving 6 bases not matched to a gene. The CDR3 length is 13 residues. Germline CDR1 is MNHNY and CDR2 is SVGAGI (reference sequence). The CDR3 DNA sequence: TGTGCCAGCAGCTCAACGACAGGGTACGAGCAGTACTTC. Translation: CASSSTTGYEQYF.

This chain links TRBV7-2 with TRBJ2-5; 14 positions match TRBD2. Per germline, CDR1 SGHTA and CDR2 FQGNSA. Germline trimming cut 5 bases from V and 5 bases from J; bases unmatched to any gene: 13. CDR3 length equals 18 residues. The CDR3 DNA reads as TGTGCCAGCAGCGCCCCACCAACCGGGACTAGCGGGAGTGAGACCCAGTACTTC. Translated, it gives CASSAPPTGTSGSETQYF.

The rearrangement links TRBV5-4 to TRBJ2-1, with 7 bases that match TRBD2. The CDR3 sequence is 15 residues long. V shed 4 bases and J 6 bases; nucleotides not matched to a gene: 10. Germline V lookup: CDR1 SGHNT, CDR2 YYREEE (reference sequence). Here the CDR3 DNA reads TGTGCCAGCAGCCACAAGCGGGGTGAGGGCAATGAGCAGTTCTTC. This sequence encodes CASSHKRGEGNEQFF.

The rearrangement uses TRBV12-5 and TRBJ1-1; 10 bases line up with TRBD1. This CDR3 comprises 16 residues. CDR1 and CDR2 (germline): LGHNT, FRNRAP. CDR3 loop: CALIPGQGYGETEAFF. CDR3 coding DNA: TGTGCCCTAATCCCGGGACAGGGGTACGGAGAAACTGAAGCTTTCTTT.

This chain connects TRBV29-1 to TRBJ1-1; a weak D match, TRBD1 (5 bases). The CDR3 runs to 12 residues. The ends were cut back, 4 bases at V and 4 bases at J, with 10 bases in the middle. Germline V lookup: CDR1 SQVTM, CDR2 ANQGSEA. The CDR3 sequence: CSVGGRGTEAFF. The CDR3 DNA follows: TGCAGCGTTGGAGGGAGGGGCACTGAAGCTTTCTTT.

The chain has TRBV5-1 and TRBJ1-1; no firm D call. Trimming cost V 2 bases and J 0 bases, with 8 bases left between them. Germline loops: CDR1 SGHRS, CDR2 YFSETQ. CDR3 size: 14 residues. CDR3 protein: CASSLWQLNTEAFF. The CDR3 DNA follows: TGCGCCAGCAGCTTATGGCAGTTGAACACTGAAGCTTTCTTT.

The chain has TRBV15 and TRBJ2-2, with 7 bases that match TRBD1. The germline V gene has CDR1 LNHNV and CDR2 YYDKDF (reference sequence). CDR3 size: 14 residues. With 7 bases clipped from V and 4 bases from J, the junction kept 6 bases outside the gene matches. DNA of the CDR3: TGTGCCACCATAAAGGGGGCCGGCACCGGGGAGCTGTTTTTT. This codes for CATIKGAGTGELFF.

V gene TRBV19 combines with J gene TRBJ1-1; D is possibly TRBD1 (5 bases). This CDR3 spans 13 amino acids. With 3 bases removed from V and 7 bases from J, the gap between germline ends came to 12 bases. Germline V gene sequence: CDR1 LNHDA, CDR2 SQIVND (reference sequence). The CDR3: CASSIDSYLEAFF. Written as DNA, the CDR3 is TGTGCCAGTAGTATCGACAGCTACCTTGAAGCTTTCTTT.

Notes on this clone: As the CDR3 is not closed by the conserved phenylalanine or tryptophan, this likely results from a read error. The gene calls are TRBV27 and TRBJ1-5; TRBD1 might be the D (5 bases). The germline CDR1 and CDR2 sequences are MNHEY and SMNVEV (reference sequence). The CDR3 is made up of 15 amino acids. V was clipped by 4 bases and J by 0 bases, with 10 bases between them. The CDR3 spells CASSSGWDSNQPQHL. The CDR3, as DNA: TGTGCCAGCAGTTCAGGGTGGGATAGCAATCAGCCCCAGCATCTT.

About this clone itself: One end of the junction does not line up with germline, which may come from a read error. This chain joins TRBV5-4 and TRBJ1-2; D gene ambiguous. CDR1 is SGHNT and CDR2 is YYREEE in the germline V gene (reference sequence). CDR3 length: 14 amino acids. The CDR3 DNA reads TGTGCCAGCAGCTTGGATAGAACTAACTATGGCTACCCCTTC. Protein product: CASSLDRTNYGYPF.